The 20 T cell receptor beta chains listed next were all sequenced from one sample in a study of blood T cell repertoires in COVID-19. TCRdb's copy holds only in-frame clones and misses some; the assay was immunoSEQ multiplex PCR. The sample lists about 270,000 clones, 80% to 90% occurring once. Sequences were obtained from peripheral blood. These TCRs come from an older woman with acute or convalescent COVID-19.

The chain joins TRBV5-1 to TRBJ1-2; 7 nucleotides agree with TRBD1. This CDR3 has 15 residues. Germline loops: CDR1 SGHRS, CDR2 YFSETQ. The trim removed 4 bases at V and 1 base at J, leaving 7 bases unmatched. CDR3 amino acids: CASSAGTAFNYGYTF. CDR3 bases: TGCGCCAGCAGCGCGGGGACAGCTTTTAACTATGGCTACACCTTC.

This rearrangement joins TRBV6-5 to TRBJ1-3, with 8 bases lining up with TRBD1. This CDR3 is built from 14 residues. V trimming: 7 bases; J trimming: 3 bases; junction bases outside the gene matches: 5. Per the germline V gene, CDR1 is MNHEY and CDR2 is SVGAGI. CDR3 DNA: TGTGCCAGCACCCTACAGGGGGGTGGAAACACCATATATTTT. Its protein is CASTLQGGGNTIYF.

This chain connects TRBV2 to TRBJ2-1; 10 bases line up with TRBD1. Per germline, CDR1 SNHLY and CDR2 FYNNEI. The CDR3 is 12 amino acids. J lost 8 bases, V lost 8 bases, and 3 bases had no gene match. The CDR3 DNA reads TGTGCCAGCGGGACAGGGGAAGATGAGCAGTTCTTC. This sequence encodes CASGTGEDEQFF. The full variable domain, with the rest looked up from reference TRBV2 and TRBJ2-1, is EPEVTQTPSHQVTQMGQEVILRCVPISNHLYFYWYRQILGQKVEFLVSFYNNEISEKSEIFDDQFSVERPDGSNFTLKIRSTKLEDSAMYFCASGTGEDEQFFGPGTRLTVL.

The chain recombines TRBV7-7 with TRBJ2-5, with 8 positions matching TRBD1. The CDR3 length is 14 residues. Germline V gene lookup returns CDR1 SSHAT and CDR2 FNYEAQ (reference sequence). The V and J ends lost 4 bases and 4 bases, in that order; junction bases with no gene match: 5. CDR3 DNA sequence: TGTGCCAGCAGCTCCAGGGGGCTGCGAGAGACCCAGTACTTC. Protein: CASSSRGLRETQYF.

The gene calls are TRBV9 and TRBJ2-7, with D tentatively TRBD2 (5 bases). CDR3 length equals 14 residues. Trimming shortened V by 2 bases and J by 3 bases, and 12 bases separated the two germline ends. In germline, CDR1 is SGDLS, CDR2 YYNGEE. The CDR3, as DNA: TGTGCCAGCAGCGTCCTAGCTGTTGACTACGAGCAGTACTTC. Protein sequence: CASSVLAVDYEQYF.

This clone was seen only once. Different DNA sequences within this sample yield the same CDR3. The CDR3 is CASSLAGGDGYTF. CDR3 sequence (DNA): TGTGCCAGCAGCTTAGCGGGAGGTGATGGCTACACCTTC. This chain connects TRBV7-8 to TRBJ1-2; D is unresolved. Trimming stripped 0 bases from V and 6 bases from J, with 8 bases between. CDR3 length equals 13 residues. The germline V gene encodes CDR1 SGHVS and CDR2 FQNEAQ. Together with reference TRBV7-8 and TRBJ1-2, the CDR3 gives the full variable domain: GAGVSQSPRYKVAKRGQDVALRCDPISGHVSLFWYQQALGQGPEFLTYFQNEAQLDKSGLPSDRFFAERPEGSVSTLKIQRTQQEDSAVYLCASSLAGGDGYTFGSGTRLTVV.

The chain combines TRBV5-1 with TRBJ1-4, with TRBD1 matching over 7 bases. The CDR3 has 14 amino acids. The V gene's germline CDR1 is SGHRS and CDR2 YFSETQ. Germline trimming cut 4 bases from V and 5 bases from J; bases unmatched to any gene: 5. As DNA, the CDR3 is TGCGCCAGCAGCAAAGGGACAGTAAATGAAAAACTGTTTTTT. Protein: CASSKGTVNEKLFF.

This chain uses TRBV10-3 with TRBJ1-2; TRBD1 matches 7 bases. J lost 4 bases, V lost 4 bases, and 9 bases had no gene match. This CDR3 has 15 amino acids. Germline CDR1 ENHRY, CDR2 SYGVKD. The CDR3 DNA reads as TGTGCCATCAGTGGTGACAGGGATCCGGGCTATGGCTACACCTTC. Its protein is CAISGDRDPGYGYTF.

Concerning this clone: This CDR3 is also generated by other DNA sequences in the sample. V gene TRBV5-1 combines with J gene TRBJ1-4; 7 nucleotides align to TRBD1. CDR1 is SGHRS, CDR2 YFSETQ, per germline. The CDR3 spans 14 residues. Losses at the gene ends were 1 base for V and 5 bases for J; bases not matched to a gene: 2. The CDR3 nucleotides are TGCGCCAGCAGCTTGAGGGGACAGAATGAAAAACTGTTTTTT. This encodes CASSLRGQNEKLFF. The full variable domain, its missing parts supplied by reference TRBV5-1 and TRBJ1-4, is KAGVTQTPRYLIKTRGQQVTLSCSPISGHRSVSWYQQTPGQGLQFLFEYFSETQRNKGNFPGRFSGRQFSNSRSEMNVSTLELGDSALYLCASSLRGQNEKLFFGSGTQLSVL.

The rearrangement joins TRBV2 to TRBJ1-2; D not certain. This CDR3 contains 13 residues. Per the germline V gene, CDR1 is SNHLY and CDR2 is FYNNEI. V lost 6 bases and J lost 2, with 10 bases in between. The CDR3 nucleotides are TGTGCCAGCAGCCCCTTACAAAACTATGGCTACACCTTC. Encoded protein: CASSPLQNYGYTF.

This clone has just a few counts. The rearrangement joins TRBV6-5 to TRBJ1-1, with 10 bases lining up with TRBD1. V was pared by 10 bases and J by 6 bases, with 8 bases of the junction left unmatched. CDR3 length equals 13 residues. Per the germline V gene, CDR1 is MNHEY and CDR2 is SVGAGI. The CDR3: CANPGQGIPEAFF. The CDR3 DNA reads as TGTGCCAACCCGGGACAGGGGATACCTGAAGCTTTCTTT.

The chain uses TRBV6-5 and TRBJ2-3; D gene ambiguous. V was cut by 2 bases and J by 1 base, with 7 bases left in between. CDR3 length equals 14 residues. The V gene's germline CDR1 is MNHEY and CDR2 SVGAGI. The CDR3 loop reads CASSYRQGTDTQYF. The CDR3 DNA follows: TGTGCCAGCAGTTACCGCCAGGGCACAGATACGCAGTATTTT.

This clone appeared a single time. DNA for the CDR3: TGTGCCAGCAAACTCGGACAGTTCTATGGCTACACCTTC. As protein: CASKLGQFYGYTF. This sequence joins TRBV2 and TRBJ1-2, with D possibly being TRBD1 (6 bases). Trimming left V 7 bases short and J 4 bases short, with 13 bases between. This CDR3 region has 13 residues. Germline CDR1 is SNHLY and CDR2 is FYNNEI. The full variable domain, its missing parts supplied by reference TRBV2 and TRBJ1-2, is EPEVTQTPSHQVTQMGQEVILRCVPISNHLYFYWYRQILGQKVEFLVSFYNNEISEKSEIFDDQFSVERPDGSNFTLKIRSTKLEDSAMYFCASKLGQFYGYTFGSGTRLTVV.

The V gene is TRBV6-1, the J gene TRBJ1-5; 9 bases align to TRBD1. The CDR3 loop spans 16 amino acids. Looked up from germline, CDR1 is MNHNS and CDR2 is SASEGT. The J segment lost 3 bases and the V segment lost 4 bases, leaving 7 bases of the junction unmatched. This CDR3 is CASSGQGDLLNQPQHF. The CDR3, as DNA: TGTGCCAGCAGTGGACAGGGGGACCTTCTCAATCAGCCCCAGCATTTT.

This clone was counted at least ten times. The chain's CDR3 is CASSQDGTPGNTIYF. The CDR3 bases are TGCGCCAGCAGCCAAGATGGCACACCGGGAAACACCATATATTTT. This chain joins TRBV4-1 and TRBJ1-3; no clear D. Germline CDR1 MGHRA, CDR2 YSYEKL. V was clipped by 0 bases and J by 4 bases, with 10 bases between them. CDR3 size: 15 residues.

The chain has TRBV18 and TRBJ2-5, with 8 bases aligning to TRBD2. This CDR3 has 15 amino acids. Germline V gene sequence: CDR1 KGHSH, CDR2 LQKENI. V dropped 5 bases and J dropped 2; count of bases not matched to a gene: 7. The CDR3 region has the DNA TGTGCCAGCTCATCACAAAGCGGGGGACAAGAGACCCAGTACTTC. This gives the protein CASSSQSGGQETQYF.

The chain links TRBV14 to TRBJ2-5; TRBD2 agrees at 10 bases. Germline V gene sequence: CDR1 SGHDN, CDR2 FVKESK. V was clipped by 0 bases and J by 2 bases; unmatched bases: 12. This CDR3 contains 19 residues. The CDR3 DNA sequence: TGTGCCAGCAGCCAAGATCGGCGAGCGGGGGGGCCCCGACAAGAGACCCAGTACTTC. It specifies CASSQDRRAGGPRQETQYF.

This clone appeared once. The CDR3 DNA reads TGTGCCAGCTCACCTTACCACGGGGGGAACACCGGGGAGCTGTTTTTT. It translates to CASSPYHGGNTGELFF. The chain uses TRBV18 and TRBJ2-2; weak D call: TRBD2 (6 bases). V gave up 3 bases and J gave up 1 base, with 12 bases separating them. Germline CDR1 reads KGHSH; CDR2 reads LQKENI. The CDR3 runs 16 residues.

V is TRBV18 and J is TRBJ2-1, with D maybe TRBD1 (5 bases). The germline CDR1 and CDR2 sequences are KGHSH and LQKENI. V dropped 6 bases and J dropped 2 bases, with 17 bases sitting between them. The CDR3 totals 16 residues. The CDR3 region is CASSPRGRTAYNEQFF. DNA for the CDR3: TGTGCCAGCTCCCCTAGGGGTAGAACAGCCTACAATGAGCAGTTCTTC.

The CDR3 spells CASAEEAAGNTIYF. The CDR3 DNA sequence: TGTGCCAGCGCGGAGGAGGCAGCTGGAAACACCATATATTTT. The chain carries TRBV2 and TRBJ1-3; no firm D call. Germline V CDR1 and CDR2: SNHLY, FYNNEI. The CDR3 is 14 residues long. Trimming shortened V by 8 bases and J by 2 bases, and 13 bases separated the two germline ends.